Listed below are T cell receptor beta chains from one sample, sequenced in a study of blood T cells in healthy people across ages. Using its own MiXCR run on the 5' RACE reads, TCRdb lists one record per CDR3 protein. The table has around 970,000 distinct CDR3 sequences, about 51% seen once; the top ten hold 20% to 25%. Sequencing input: blood. These receptors all stem from an older woman in good health. CDR3s include the opening cysteine and the closing phenylalanine or tryptophan.

15 TRBJ2-6 TRBV12-3/TRBV12-4 CASSTYSYGANVLTF
14 TRBJ2-7 TRBV25-1 CASSDRLAFYEQYF
15 TRBJ1-1 TRBV6-5 CASSYSNRAQTEAFF
15 TRBJ2-7 TRBV7-2 CASSLAALGVYEQYF
15 TRBJ1-1 TRBV11-2 CASSLEFGGSTEAFF
12 TRBJ1-2 TRBV12-3/TRBV12-4 CASSKELYGYTF
15 TRBJ2-4 TRBV3-1 CASSPEGLGIGIQYF
16 TRBJ2-4 TRBV4-2 CASSQERYSSSGEQYF
15 TRBJ2-1 TRBV9 CASSAGATASYEQFF
14 TRBJ2-1 TRBV7-2 CASSPDWPLGGQFF
13 TRBJ1-2 TRBV12-3/TRBV12-4 CASSVVPGNGYTF
16 TRBJ2-1 TRBV5-5 CASSEEDGSSYNEQFF
14 TRBJ2-1 TRBV12-3/TRBV12-4 CASSPTQAGNEQFF
16 TRBJ2-3 TRBV7-3 CASRDISGGRTDTQYF
11 TRBJ2-6 TRBV7-2 CASRRGDVLTF
13 TRBJ2-1 TRBV30 CAWSATRFNEQFF
12 TRBJ2-3 TRBV3-1 CASGQGLDTQYF
17 TRBJ2-1 TRBV15 CATSRAGGRTRSDEQFF
13 TRBJ2-1 TRBV27 CASSYGLHNEQFF
14 TRBJ2-2 TRBV29-1 CSVIPGQGVGELFF
14 TRBJ2-1 TRBV7-2 CASSLQGNRPEQFF
11 TRBJ2-3 TRBV27 CASSALDTQYF
15 TRBJ1-1 TRBV20-1 CSAGRDRGRHTEAFF
15 TRBJ2-3 TRBV20-1 CSALTSTTSTDTQYF
18 TRBJ2-6 TRBV18 CASSPLPGGVRGANVLTF
16 TRBJ2-1 TRBV28 CASSFGGRDSYNEQFF
18 TRBJ2-7 TRBV7-2 CASSFLLAGQGRAYEQYF
18 TRBJ1-2 TRBV6-4 CASSDPKTGQGGLYGYTF
15 NA TRBV6-6 CASSYGSRVRDEQYF